This entry concerns a single T cell receptor beta chain. Antigen unknown. In TCRdb, the 5' RACE reads were re-called with MiXCR into one record per CDR3 protein. Of 500,000 to 600,000 distinct CDR3 sequences detected, approximately 22% appear once; the ten largest clones hold 0.75% to 0.95%. This record belongs to a study of identical twins. Study outcomes and limitations: When twins shared out-of-frame alpha sequences, those sequences had excess low generation probability. The study found that models underestimated out-of-frame TCR alpha sharing in monozygotic twins.

These data were also reused for a study on T cells expressing NK-cell markers.

Sequencing used CD4+ T cells sorted from blood. This TCR came from a young woman in good health.

CDR3 loop: CATGDRAKGTDTQYF. The CDR3 DNA sequence: TGTGCCACCGGGGACAGGGCGAAGGGAACAGATACGCAGTATTTT. This sequence joins TRBV11-2 and TRBJ2-3; 9 bases line up with TRBD1. Germline CDR1 SGHAT, CDR2 FQNNGV. Germline trimming cut 10 bases from V and 3 bases from J; bases unmatched to any gene: 11. This CDR3 has 15 residues.